This TCR beta chain was retrieved from a study of CD8+ T cells in alopecia areata. The CDR3 covers 14 residues. Germline CDR1 LNHDA, CDR2 SQIVND (reference sequence). V shed 1 base and J shed 0 bases, with 4 bases lying between them. Sequencing templates came from extracted RNA that was reverse transcribed into cDNA. The method was immunoSEQ multiplex PCR; TCRdb's version includes in-frame clones alone and lacks a portion of them. The table lists about 110,000 clones, roughly 60% of them singletons, with 20% to 25% in the top ten. This clone showed up just a few times. Sequences were obtained from CD8+ T cells sorted from blood. This TCR was recovered from a human donor in good health. The gene calls are TRBV19 and TRBJ1-5; D remains ambiguous. CDR3 in DNA: TGTGCCAGTAGTATAGCAGATAGCAATCAGCCCCAGCATTTT. Protein: CASSIADSNQPQHF. Full variable domain (outside the CDR3, taken from reference TRBV19 and TRBJ1-5): DGGITQSPKYLFRKEGQNVTLSCEQNLNHDAMYWYRQDPGQGLRLIYYSQIVNDFQKGDIAEGYSVSREKKESFPLTVTSAQKNPTAFYLCASSIADSNQPQHFGDGTRLSIL.